This is a list of T cell receptor beta chains from one sample in a study of cytomegalovirus exposure and HLA in healthy donors. Assay used: immunoSEQ multiplex PCR; TCRdb lists only in-frame clones, some missing. This specimen shows some 200,000 clones; the ten leading clones hold over 0.95%. Input material: PBMCs. These receptors were obtained from a girl aged 2 to 10 in good health and CMV-seropositive. The CDR3 runs from the conserved cysteine through the conserved F or W. A D gene is named only where the DNA matches it firmly.

cdr3_aa cdr3_nt v_call d_call j_call
CASSPQGLQETQYF TGCGCCAGCAGCCCGCAGGGGCTACAAGAGACCCAGTACTTC TRBV5-1 . TRBJ2-5
CASSQRQTGNTEAFF TGTGCCAGCTCACAACGACAAACAGGGAACACTGAAGCTTTCTTT TRBV18 . TRBJ1-1
CASSTSSYNEQFF TGTGCCAGCAGCACTAGCTCCTACAATGAGCAGTTCTTC TRBV6-4 . TRBJ2-1
CASSIEARGYGYTF TGTGCCAGTAGTATAGAAGCCAGGGGATATGGCTACACCTTC TRBV19 . TRBJ1-2
CASSGGTSGSHEQFF TGCGCCAGCAGTGGGGGGACTAGCGGGAGCCACGAGCAGTTCTTC TRBV10-2 TRBD2 TRBJ2-1
CASSYPRTGKYF TGTGCCAGCAGTTATCCGCGGACAGGGAAGTACTTC TRBV6-5 TRBD1 TRBJ2-7
CASSHGTDGEQYF TGCGCCAGCAGCCACGGGACAGACGGCGAGCAGTACTTC TRBV5-1 TRBD1 TRBJ2-7
CSVGASIDTQYF TGCAGCGTTGGAGCTTCTATAGATACGCAGTATTTT TRBV29-1 . TRBJ2-3
CASSSGDTRPEAFF TGTGCCAGCAGCTCAGGGGACACGAGGCCTGAAGCTTTCTTT TRBV7-2 . TRBJ1-1
CASSPGTSGSTVDEQFF TGCGCCAGCAGCCCCGGGACTAGCGGGAGCACTGTCGATGAGCAGTTCTTC TRBV5-1 TRBD2 TRBJ2-1
CASSPGGRNTGELFF TGTGCCAGCAGCCCGGGGGGCAGAAACACCGGGGAGCTGTTTTTT TRBV5-5 . TRBJ2-2
CASSILENTGELFF TGTGCCAGTAGTATCTTAGAGAACACCGGGGAGCTGTTTTTT TRBV19 . TRBJ2-2
CSAVTREDYGYTF TGCAGCGCTGTAACCAGGGAGGACTATGGCTACACCTTC TRBV29-1 . TRBJ1-2
CASSLLGLQETQYF TGTGCCAGCAGTTTATTGGGCCTACAAGAGACCCAGTACTTC TRBV27 . TRBJ2-5
CAPTSGPDSSYEQYF TGTGCCCCAACAAGCGGCCCCGATAGCTCCTACGAGCAGTACTTC TRBV27 . TRBJ2-7
CASSLSWGLYTETFF TGTGCCAGCAGTTTATCCTGGGGCCTGTACACTGAAACTTTCTTT TRBV27 . TRBJ1-1
CASRSGTSGSETQYF TGTGCCAGCAGATCCGGGACTAGCGGGAGTGAGACCCAGTACTTC TRBV27 TRBD2 TRBJ2-5
CASSFTGNTEAFF TGTGCCAGCAGCTTTACAGGGAACACTGAAGCTTTCTTT TRBV7-2 . TRBJ1-1
CASSHDRLATDTQYF TGCGCCAGCAGCCACGACAGACTAGCCACAGATACGCAGTATTTT TRBV4-1 TRBD2 TRBJ2-3
CASSLRQTSYEQYF TGTGCCAGCAGTTTGCGACAAACCTCCTACGAGCAGTACTTC TRBV28 . TRBJ2-7
CASSRRTASTDTQYF TGTGCCAGCAGTCGAAGGACAGCTAGCACAGATACGCAGTATTTT TRBV2 . TRBJ2-3
CASSGFGGFRGQETQYF TGTGCCAGCAGTGGCTTTGGAGGGTTTAGGGGACAAGAGACCCAGTACTTC TRBV2 . TRBJ2-5
CASSSGLAGGDTQYF TGTGCCAGCAGTTCCGGACTAGCGGGAGGTGATACGCAGTATTTT TRBV28 TRBD2 TRBJ2-3
CASSLEPGQGIVGGYTF TGTGCCAGCAGCTTGGAGCCGGGACAGGGTATCGTGGGCGGCTACACCTTC TRBV5-4 TRBD1 TRBJ1-2
CASSLEQGLDTEAFF TGTGCCAGCAGTTTAGAACAGGGATTGGACACTGAAGCTTTCTTT TRBV28 . TRBJ1-1
CASSGLLRTGRTEAFF TGTGCCAGCAGTGGCCTATTGAGGACAGGGAGGACTGAAGCTTTCTTT TRBV6-1 TRBD1 TRBJ1-1
CASSGQVNTGELFF TGCGCCTCCAGCGGACAGGTGAACACCGGGGAGCTGTTTTTT TRBV10-1 TRBD1 TRBJ2-2